The sample holds many counts of the clone carrying this T cell receptor (beta chain). No antigen is known for it. The record originates from a study of human T cells and chemical hapten exposure. General study findings and limits: No shift was seen in TCRs above 1 in 1000 frequency with DPC sensitization.

CDR1 and CDR2 (germline): SNHLY, FYNNEI. With 7 bases removed from V and 6 bases from J, the gap between germline ends came to 24 bases. This CDR3 region has 16 residues. Unique molecular identifiers were attached to individual cDNA molecules during library preparation. In TCRdb, the RACE reads were re-called with MiXCR into one record per CDR3 protein. The sample includes about 160,000 distinct CDR3 sequences, roughly a quarter of them seen just once. Time point meaning: patch test 3, about 24 weeks after DPC sensitization. Treatment defined: therapeutic diphenylcyclopropenone sensitization with weekly scalp DPC. Alopecia patients, 18 to 70 years old and DPC-suitable, served as donors.

The material was whole blood, obtained in connection with sensitization to the hapten diphenylcyclopropenone (DPC). The TCR comes from a woman under 30 with alopecia areata. Some clones in this sample may be carry-over from other donors' samples. V is TRBV2 and J is TRBJ1-2, with D unresolved. The CDR3 DNA is TGTGCCAGCAATAGAAGAGAGGGTCGGAGGTCTGATGGCTACACCTTC. Residues: CASNRREGRRSDGYTF.